This TCR beta chain derives from a study of OX40 agonist ivuxolimab in advanced cancers. The wider study: With a range of roughly 20 to 80, age averaged approximately 64 years, and roughly 80% were male.

Sequencing was performed with immunoSEQ multiplex PCR; in TCRdb, only in-frame clones are kept and a portion is missing. The sample consists of more than 45,000 clones, roughly 86% of them appearing once. A history of autoimmune disease or systemic immunosuppression excluded patients. Points from the study as a whole: The average count of expanded clones was higher among CD8+ T cells than among CD4+. Clonal expansion by week 6 occurred in CD4+ and CD8+ blood T cells (at 0.1 to 3.0 mg/kg).

Notes on this clone: Its antigen remains unknown.

Deletions cut 8 bases from V and 5 bases from J, with 9 bases between. The CDR3 consists of 12 residues. CDR1 is MNHEY, CDR2 SVGAGI, per germline. Sample: CD4+ or CD8+ T cells sorted from blood, taken in a trial of the OX40 agonist ivuxolimab. This clonotype originated in an adult with an advanced solid tumor such as melanoma, head and neck, liver or kidney cancer. V gene TRBV6-5 combines with J gene TRBJ2-2, with TRBD2 as a possible D gene (5 bases). This CDR3 reads CASGRETGELFF. The CDR3, as DNA: TGTGCCAGCGGGAGAGAGACCGGGGAGCTGTTTTTT.